This T cell receptor beta chain was captured in a study of identical twins. TCRdb reprocessed the 5' RACE reads with MiXCR, giving one entry per CDR3 protein. This repertoire shows fewer than 550,000 distinct CDR3 sequences, approximately 14% found once; its top ten account for roughly 0.46%. Healthy Caucasian individuals made up all the donors. The CDR3 length is 16 residues. Germline CDR1 is LGHDT and CDR2 is YNNKEL (reference sequence). The V gene lost 0 bases and the J gene lost 4 bases, with 15 bases spanning the gap. Separately, the same data were catalogued under a study of yellow fever vaccine responses in identical twins.

Sequenced sample: CD4+ T cells sorted from blood. The rearrangement links TRBV3-1 to TRBJ1-2; D is undetermined. The receptor was derived from a woman between 18 and 29 years old in good health. Here the CDR3 reads CASSQEGGQKIYGYTF. CDR3 nucleotide sequence: TGTGCCAGCAGCCAAGAGGGTGGGCAGAAGATCTATGGCTACACCTTC. Complete variable domain (other parts from reference TRBV3-1 and TRBJ1-2): DTAVSQTPKYLVTQMGNDKSIKCEQNLGHDTMYWYKQDSKKFLKIMFSYNNKELIINETVPNRFSPKSPDKAHLNLHINSLELGDSAVYFCASSQEGGQKIYGYTFGSGTRLTVV.